Here is one TCR beta chain with its context. Antigen specificity is unknown. Investigators reverse transcribed all isolated RNA, so they sequenced expressed TCRB transcripts. Reads from naive, central memory and regulatory T cell samples averaged about 3.3 million. Clones were sequenced by immunoSEQ multiplex PCR, and TCRdb holds only the in-frame ones, with some missing. The data hold under 450,000 clones, with about 15% observed a single time. The data were obtained in a study of beta chain features in type 1 diabetes. Broader study findings: The study found moderately but significantly shorter TCRB CDR3s in all four CD4+ subsets of Type 1 diabetes patients. In the patient group, naive, central memory and Treg TCRB repertoires seemed more alike than in the healthy donor group.

The sequenced material came from naive CD4+ T cells from blood. This clonotype was sampled from a woman under 30 in good health.

The DNA of the CDR3 is TGTGCCAGCAGCTTAGGACAGGGGGCATTTGCAGATACGCAGTATTTT. It translates to CASSLGQGAFADTQYF. The gene calls are TRBV7-9 and TRBJ2-3, with 10 bases that match TRBD1. V lost 1 base to trimming and J lost 4 bases; unmatched junction nucleotides: 5. The CDR3 runs 16 residues. CDR1 is SEHNR, CDR2 FQNEAQ, per germline (reference sequence).